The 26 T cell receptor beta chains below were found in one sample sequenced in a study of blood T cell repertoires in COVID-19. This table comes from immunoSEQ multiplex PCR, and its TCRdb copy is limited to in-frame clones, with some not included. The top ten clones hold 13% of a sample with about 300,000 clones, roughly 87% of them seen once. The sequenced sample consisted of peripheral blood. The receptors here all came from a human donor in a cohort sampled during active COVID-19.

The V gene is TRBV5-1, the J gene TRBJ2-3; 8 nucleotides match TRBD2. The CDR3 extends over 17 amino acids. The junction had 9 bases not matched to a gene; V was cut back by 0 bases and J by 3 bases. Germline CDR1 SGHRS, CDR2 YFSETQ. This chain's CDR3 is CASSLGSAGGGTDTQYF. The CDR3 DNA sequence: TGCGCCAGCAGCTTGGGTAGTGCGGGAGGAGGTACAGATACGCAGTATTTT.

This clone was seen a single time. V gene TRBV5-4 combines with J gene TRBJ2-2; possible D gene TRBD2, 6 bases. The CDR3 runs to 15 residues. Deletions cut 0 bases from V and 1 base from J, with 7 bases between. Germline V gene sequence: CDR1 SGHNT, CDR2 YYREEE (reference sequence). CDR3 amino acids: CASSLVGGNTGELFF. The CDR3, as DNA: TGTGCCAGCAGCTTGGTGGGGGGGAACACCGGGGAGCTGTTTTTT.

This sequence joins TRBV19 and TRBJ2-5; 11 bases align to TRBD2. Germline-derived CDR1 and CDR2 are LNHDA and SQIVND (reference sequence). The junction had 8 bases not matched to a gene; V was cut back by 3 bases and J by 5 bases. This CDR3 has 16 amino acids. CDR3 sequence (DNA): TGTGCCAGTAGTATCCTCCCGACTAGCGGGATGGAGACCCAGTACTTC. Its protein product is CASSILPTSGMETQYF.

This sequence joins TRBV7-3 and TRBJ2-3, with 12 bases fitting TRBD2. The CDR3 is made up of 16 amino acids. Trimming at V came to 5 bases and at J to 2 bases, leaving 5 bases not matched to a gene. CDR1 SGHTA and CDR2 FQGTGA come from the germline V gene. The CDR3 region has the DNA TGTGCCAGCAGCCCTCTAGCGGGAGGGATCACAGATACGCAGTATTTT. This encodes CASSPLAGGITDTQYF.

CDR3 in DNA: TGTGCCAGCAGCCGGGGCAACTACGAGCAGTACTTC. As protein: CASSRGNYEQYF. The chain recombines TRBV3-1 (or the pseudogene TRBV3-2) with TRBJ2-7; D is perhaps TRBD1 (5 bases). In germline, CDR1 is LGHDT, CDR2 YNNKEL (reference sequence). The CDR3 has 12 residues. Trimming left V 4 bases short and J 3 bases short, with 7 bases between.

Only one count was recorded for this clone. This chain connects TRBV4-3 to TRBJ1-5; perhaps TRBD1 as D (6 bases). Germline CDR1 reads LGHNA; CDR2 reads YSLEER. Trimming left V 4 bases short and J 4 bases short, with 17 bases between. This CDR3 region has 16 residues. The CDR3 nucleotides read TGCGCCAGCAGCCCGCTCCGGGACACTAGAAATCAGCCCCAGCATTTT. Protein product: CASSPLRDTRNQPQHF.

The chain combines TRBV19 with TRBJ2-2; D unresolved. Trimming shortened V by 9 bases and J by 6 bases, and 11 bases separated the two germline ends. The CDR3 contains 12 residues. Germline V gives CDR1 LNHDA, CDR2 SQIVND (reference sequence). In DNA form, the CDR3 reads TGTGCCAGCGTGACATCAGCCGGGGAGCTGTTTTTT. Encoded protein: CASVTSAGELFF. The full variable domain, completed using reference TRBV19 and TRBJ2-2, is DGGITQSPKYLFRKEGQNVTLSCEQNLNHDAMYWYRQDPGQGLRLIYYSQIVNDFQKGDIAEGYSVSREKKESFPLTVTSAQKNPTAFYLCASVTSAGELFFGEGSRLTVL.

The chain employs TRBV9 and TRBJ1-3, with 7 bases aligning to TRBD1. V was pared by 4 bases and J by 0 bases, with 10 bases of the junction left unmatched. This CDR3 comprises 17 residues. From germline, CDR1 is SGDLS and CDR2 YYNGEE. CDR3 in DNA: TGTGCCAGCAGCTTTCGAGACAGGGCGAGCTCTGGAAACACCATATATTTT. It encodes CASSFRDRASSGNTIYF.

For the CDR3, the DNA is TGCGCCAGCAGCGAGGGCCTAGCGTCGAACACCGGGGAGCTGTTTTTT. Encoded protein: CASSEGLASNTGELFF. The chain couples TRBV5-1 to TRBJ2-2, with D possibly matching TRBD2 (6 bases). There are 16 residues in the CDR3. Germline assignment: CDR1 SGHRS and CDR2 YFSETQ. Trimming stripped 4 bases from V and 0 bases from J, with 13 bases between.

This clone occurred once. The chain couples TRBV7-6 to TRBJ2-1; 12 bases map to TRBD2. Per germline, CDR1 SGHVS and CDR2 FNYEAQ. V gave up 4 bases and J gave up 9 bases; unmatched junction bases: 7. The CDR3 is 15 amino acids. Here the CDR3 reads CASSYSSGRAGEQFF. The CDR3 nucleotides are TGTGCCAGCAGCTACTCTAGCGGGAGGGCCGGTGAGCAGTTCTTC.

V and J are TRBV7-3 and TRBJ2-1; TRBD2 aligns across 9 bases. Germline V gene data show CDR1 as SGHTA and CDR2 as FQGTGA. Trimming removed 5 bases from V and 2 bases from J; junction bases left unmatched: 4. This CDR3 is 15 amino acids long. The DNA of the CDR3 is TGTGCCAGCAGCGTGACTAGCGGAACCTACAATGAGCAGTTCTTC. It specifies CASSVTSGTYNEQFF.

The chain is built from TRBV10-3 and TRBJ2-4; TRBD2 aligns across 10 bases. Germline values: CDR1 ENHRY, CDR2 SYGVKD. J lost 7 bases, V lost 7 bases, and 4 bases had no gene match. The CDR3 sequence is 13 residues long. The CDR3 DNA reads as TGTGCCATCAAGGAGACTAGCGGGAACATTCAGTACTTC. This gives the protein CAIKETSGNIQYF.

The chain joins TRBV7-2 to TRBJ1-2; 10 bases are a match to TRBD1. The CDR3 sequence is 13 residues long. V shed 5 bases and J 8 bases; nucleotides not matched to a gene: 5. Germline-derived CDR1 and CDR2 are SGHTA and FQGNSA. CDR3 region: CASSRTGGPGYTF. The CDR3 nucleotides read TGTGCCAGCAGCCGGACAGGGGGACCGGGCTACACCTTC.

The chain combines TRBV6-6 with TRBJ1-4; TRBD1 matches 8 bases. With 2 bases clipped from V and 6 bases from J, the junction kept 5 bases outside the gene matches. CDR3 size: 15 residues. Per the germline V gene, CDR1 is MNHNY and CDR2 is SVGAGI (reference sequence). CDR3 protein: CASSYPDRVDEKLFF. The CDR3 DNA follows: TGTGCCAGCAGTTACCCGGACAGGGTAGATGAAAAACTGTTTTTT.

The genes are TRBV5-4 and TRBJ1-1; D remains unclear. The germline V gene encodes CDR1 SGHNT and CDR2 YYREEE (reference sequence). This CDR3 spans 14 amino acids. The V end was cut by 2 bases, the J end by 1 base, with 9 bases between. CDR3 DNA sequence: TGTGCCAGCAGCTTAAGCCAAACGAACACTGAAGCTTTCTTT. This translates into CASSLSQTNTEAFF.

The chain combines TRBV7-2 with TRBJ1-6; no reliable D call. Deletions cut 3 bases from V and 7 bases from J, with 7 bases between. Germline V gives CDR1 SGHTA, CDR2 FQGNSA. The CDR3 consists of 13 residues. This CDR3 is CASSFVLNSPLHF. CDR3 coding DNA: TGTGCCAGCAGCTTTGTACTAAATTCACCCCTCCACTTT.

The CDR3: CASSVSGIYNEQFF. The CDR3 DNA follows: TGTGCCAGCAGCGTTAGCGGGATCTACAATGAGCAGTTCTTC. V usage is TRBV11-3 and J usage is TRBJ2-1, with 8 bases fitting TRBD2. Germline assignment: CDR1 SGHNT and CDR2 YENEEA. The V segment lost 5 bases and the J segment 3 bases; nucleotides outside the gene matches: 3. The CDR3 sequence is 14 residues long. Looking up the rest from reference TRBV11-3 and TRBJ2-1 gives the full variable domain: EAGVVQSPRYKIIEKKQPVAFWCNPISGHNTLYWYLQNLGQGPELLIRYENEEAVDDSQLPKDRFSAERLKGVDSTLKIQPAELGDSAVYLCASSVSGIYNEQFFGPGTRLTVL.

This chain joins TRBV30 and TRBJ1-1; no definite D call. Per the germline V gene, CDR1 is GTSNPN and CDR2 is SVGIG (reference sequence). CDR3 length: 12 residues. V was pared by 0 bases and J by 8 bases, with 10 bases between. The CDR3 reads CAWSVLSREAFF. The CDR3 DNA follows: TGTGCCTGGAGTGTACTATCTCGGGAAGCTTTCTTT. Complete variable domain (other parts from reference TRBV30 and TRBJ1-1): SQTIHQWPATLVQPVGSPLSLECTVEGTSNPNLYWYRQAAGRGLQLLFYSVGIGQISSEVPQNLSASRPQDRQFILSSKKLLLSDSGFYLCAWSVLSREAFFGQGTRLTVV.

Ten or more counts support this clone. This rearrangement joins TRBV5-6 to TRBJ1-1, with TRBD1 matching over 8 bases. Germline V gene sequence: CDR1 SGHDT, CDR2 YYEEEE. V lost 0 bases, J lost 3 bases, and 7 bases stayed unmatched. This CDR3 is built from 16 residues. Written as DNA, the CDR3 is TGTGCCAGCAGCTTGGTATCAGGGGGCGGTTACACTGAAGCTTTCTTT. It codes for CASSLVSGGGYTEAFF.

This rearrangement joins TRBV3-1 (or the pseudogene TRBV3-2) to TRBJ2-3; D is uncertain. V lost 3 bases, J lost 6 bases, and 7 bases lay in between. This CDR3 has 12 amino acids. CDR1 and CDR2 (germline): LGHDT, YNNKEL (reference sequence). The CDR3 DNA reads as TGTGCCAGCAGCCATCTCGGGGATACGCAGTATTTT. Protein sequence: CASSHLGDTQYF.

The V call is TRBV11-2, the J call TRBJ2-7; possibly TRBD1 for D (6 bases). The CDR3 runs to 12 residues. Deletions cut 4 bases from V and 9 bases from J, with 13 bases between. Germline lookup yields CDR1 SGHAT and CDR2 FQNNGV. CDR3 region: CASSSQGHWQYF. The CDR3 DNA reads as TGTGCCAGCAGCTCACAGGGTCATTGGCAGTACTTC.

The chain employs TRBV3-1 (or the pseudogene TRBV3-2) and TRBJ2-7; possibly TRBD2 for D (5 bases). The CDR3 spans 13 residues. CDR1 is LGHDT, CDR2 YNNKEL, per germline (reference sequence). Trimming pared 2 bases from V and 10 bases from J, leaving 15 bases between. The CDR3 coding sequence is TGTGCCAGCAGCCAAATACCAGGAGGCGACCAGTACTTC. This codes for CASSQIPGGDQYF.

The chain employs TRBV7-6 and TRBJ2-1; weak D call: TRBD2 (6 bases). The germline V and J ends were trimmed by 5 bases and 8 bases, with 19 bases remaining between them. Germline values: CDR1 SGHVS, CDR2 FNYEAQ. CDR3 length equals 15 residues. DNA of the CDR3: TGTGCCAGCAGCGAAGGACTACTTAAGAGTCATGAGCAGTTCTTC. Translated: CASSEGLLKSHEQFF.

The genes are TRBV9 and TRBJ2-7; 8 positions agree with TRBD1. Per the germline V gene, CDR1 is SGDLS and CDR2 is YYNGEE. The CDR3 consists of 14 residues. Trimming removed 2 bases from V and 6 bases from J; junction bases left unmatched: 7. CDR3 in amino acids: CASSVSPDRAEQYF. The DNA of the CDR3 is TGTGCCAGCAGCGTCTCACCGGACAGGGCCGAGCAGTACTTC.

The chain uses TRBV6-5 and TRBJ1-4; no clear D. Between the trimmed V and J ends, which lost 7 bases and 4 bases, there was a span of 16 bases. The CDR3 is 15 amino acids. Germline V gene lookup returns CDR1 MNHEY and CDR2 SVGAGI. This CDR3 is CASKPWALDNEKLFF. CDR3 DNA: TGTGCCAGCAAACCGTGGGCGCTGGATAATGAAAAACTGTTTTTT.

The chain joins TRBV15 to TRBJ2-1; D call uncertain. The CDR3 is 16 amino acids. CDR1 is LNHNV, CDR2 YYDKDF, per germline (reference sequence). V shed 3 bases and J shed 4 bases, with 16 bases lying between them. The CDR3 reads CATSRELSTGYNEQFF. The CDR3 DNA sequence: TGTGCCACCAGCAGGGAGCTTTCGACGGGTTACAATGAGCAGTTCTTC. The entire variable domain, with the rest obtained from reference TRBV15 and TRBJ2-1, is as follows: DAMVIQNPRYQVTQFGKPVTLSCSQTLNHNVMYWYQQKSSQAPKLLFHYYDKDFNNEADTPDNFQSRRPNTSFCFLDIRSPGLGDTAMYLCATSRELSTGYNEQFFGPGTRLTVL.